Each of the 3 T cell receptor beta chains below was sequenced from the same sample in a study of T cells in Graves' hyperthyroidism and ophthalmopathy. The TCR beta CDR3 regions underwent amplification using RNA transcripts as the source. A set of HTBI primers served as the primers for a first-round RT-PCR of the TCR CDR3. One entry per CDR3 protein, called by TCRdb with MiXCR from the multiplex PCR reads. The table shows nearly 750,000 distinct CDR3 sequences, with 35% occurring only once. The sample consisted of blood. The source is a woman aged 40-49 years with Graves' hyperthyroidism.

This clonotype was recorded a few times. Written as DNA, the CDR3 is TGTGCCAGCGACGGGGGACAGGGGCATCAGCCCCAGCATTTT. It translates to CASDGGQGHQPQHF. This chain links TRBV12-3 or TRBV12-4 with TRBJ1-5; 10 nucleotides agree with TRBD1. This CDR3 is 14 amino acids long. V gave up 8 bases and J gave up 5 bases; unmatched junction bases: 6.

A few counts support this clonotype. The gene calls are TRBV11-1 and TRBJ2-5; TRBD2 matches at 7 bases. The CDR3 consists of 14 residues. Germline assignment: CDR1 SGHAT and CDR2 FQDESV (reference sequence). Trimming at V came to 7 bases and at J to 5 bases, leaving 10 bases not matched to a gene. The CDR3 spells CASTEAGSVETQYF. In DNA, the CDR3 is TGTGCCAGCACCGAAGCGGGAAGTGTGGAGACCCAGTACTTC.

This clonotype was counted a few times. The chain has TRBV10-1 and TRBJ1-1; tentative D call: TRBD1 (6 bases). The CDR3 loop spans 14 amino acids. V was clipped by 6 bases and J by 1 base, with 12 bases between them. In germline, CDR1 is WNHNN, CDR2 SYGVQD (reference sequence). The CDR3 reads CASSPGAGNTEAFF. The CDR3 nucleotides are TGCGCCAGCAGCCCAGGGGCAGGGAACACTGAAGCTTTCTTT.